The clone carrying this T cell receptor (beta chain) came up a few times. The antigen is not known. Germline CDR1 is SGHTA and CDR2 is FQGNSA. The CDR3 runs to 16 residues. Unmatched junction bases numbered 13, after V lost 7 bases and J lost 4 bases. This entry comes from a study of blood T cells in healthy people across ages. PCR was performed a second time for about 6 to 11 cycles using a sample-barcoded 5' primer and a J-beta primer mix. TCRdb fed the 5' RACE reads into MiXCR, producing one record per CDR3 protein. The sample contains almost 550,000 distinct CDR3 sequences, 20% to 30% of which appear only once. PBMCs were isolated at a quantity of at least 6 million per sample. Study-wide results and caveats: With naive T cell percentage, TCR beta diversity showed a strong correlation.

These data are also associated with another study on T cells of mothers and their children. That investigation notes: Sequencing returned over 10 million TCR beta CDR3 reads per mother and several million per child.

The chain carries TRBV7-2 and TRBJ2-3; 8 bases align to TRBD1. Sequencing was performed on blood. The receptor comes from a boy under 18 in good health. CDR3 loop: CASTWEDRVRADTQYF. The CDR3 region has the DNA TGTGCCAGCACCTGGGAGGACAGGGTCCGTGCAGATACGCAGTATTTT.